The T cell receptor (beta chain) under discussion was sequenced for a study of blood T cell repertoires in COVID-19. Study summary: The United States, Italy and Spain supplied acute and convalescent COVID-19 samples. Sample material is recorded as cDNA or gDNA derived from T cells, B-cell-depleted T cells, or PBMCs.

The CDR3 length is 15 residues. V shed 6 bases, J shed 0 bases, and the junction held 4 bases outside the gene matches. Germline V gives CDR1 MRHNA, CDR2 SNTAGT. Under the authors' procedure: Reference gene primer amplification gave estimated nucleated cell counts. Assay: immunoSEQ multiplex PCR; the TCRdb copy retains only in-frame clones and omits some. From that table come the V and J calls and clone size; the DNA was used to work out D and trimming. The data hold roughly 250,000 clones, with around 79% observed a single time. The specimen was peripheral blood. The chain is built from TRBV6-4 and TRBJ2-7; 11 positions agree with TRBD2. The TCR comes from an elderly woman with acute or convalescent COVID-19. This chain's CDR3 is CASRTSGVFSYEQYF. In DNA form, the CDR3 reads TGTGCCAGCAGGACTAGCGGGGTCTTCTCCTACGAGCAGTACTTC.